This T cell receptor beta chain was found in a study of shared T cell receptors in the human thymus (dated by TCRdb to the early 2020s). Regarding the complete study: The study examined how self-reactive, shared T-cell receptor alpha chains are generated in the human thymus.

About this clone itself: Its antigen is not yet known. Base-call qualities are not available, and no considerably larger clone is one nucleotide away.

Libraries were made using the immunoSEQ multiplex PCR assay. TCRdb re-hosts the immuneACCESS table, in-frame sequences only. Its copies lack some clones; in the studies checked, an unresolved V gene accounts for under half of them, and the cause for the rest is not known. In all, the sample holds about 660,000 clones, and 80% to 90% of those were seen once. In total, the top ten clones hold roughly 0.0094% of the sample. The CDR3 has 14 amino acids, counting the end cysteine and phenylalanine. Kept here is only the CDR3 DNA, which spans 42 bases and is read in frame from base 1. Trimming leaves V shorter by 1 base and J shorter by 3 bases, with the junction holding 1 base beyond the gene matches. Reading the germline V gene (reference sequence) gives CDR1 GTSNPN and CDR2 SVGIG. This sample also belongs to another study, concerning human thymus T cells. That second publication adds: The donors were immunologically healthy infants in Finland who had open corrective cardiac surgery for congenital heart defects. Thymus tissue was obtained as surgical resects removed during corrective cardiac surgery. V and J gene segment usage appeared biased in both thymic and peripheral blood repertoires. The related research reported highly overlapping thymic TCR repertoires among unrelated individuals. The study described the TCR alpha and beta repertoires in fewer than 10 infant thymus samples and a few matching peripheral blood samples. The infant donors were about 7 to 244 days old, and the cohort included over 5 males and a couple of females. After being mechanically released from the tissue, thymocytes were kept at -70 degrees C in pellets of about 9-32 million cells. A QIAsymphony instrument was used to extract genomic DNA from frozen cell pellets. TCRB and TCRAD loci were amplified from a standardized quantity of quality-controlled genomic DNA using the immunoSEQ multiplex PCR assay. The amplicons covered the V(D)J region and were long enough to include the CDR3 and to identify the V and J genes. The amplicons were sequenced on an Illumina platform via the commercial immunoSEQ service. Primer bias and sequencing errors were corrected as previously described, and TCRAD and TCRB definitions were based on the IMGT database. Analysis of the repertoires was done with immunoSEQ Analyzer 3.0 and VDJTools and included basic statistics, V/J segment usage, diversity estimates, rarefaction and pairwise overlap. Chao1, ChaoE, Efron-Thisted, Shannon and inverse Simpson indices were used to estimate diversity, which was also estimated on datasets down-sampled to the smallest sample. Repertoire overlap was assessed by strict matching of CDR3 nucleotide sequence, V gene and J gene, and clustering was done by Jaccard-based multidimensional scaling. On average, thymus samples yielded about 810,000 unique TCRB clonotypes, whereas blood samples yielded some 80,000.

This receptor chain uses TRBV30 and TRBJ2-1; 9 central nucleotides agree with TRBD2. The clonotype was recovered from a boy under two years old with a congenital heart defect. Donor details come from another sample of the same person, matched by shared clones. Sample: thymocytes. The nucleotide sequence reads TGTGCCTGGAGTGGACTAGCGGACTACAATGAGCAGTTCTTC. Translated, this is CAWSGLADYNEQFF.